This TCR beta chain was sequenced during a study of T cell changes during pregnancy in multiple sclerosis. The CDR3 runs 15 residues. The V and J ends lost 4 bases and 3 bases respectively, with 15 bases between them. CDR1 and CDR2 (germline): MGHRA, YSYEKL. TCRdb keeps only in-frame clones here, not all; method: immunoSEQ multiplex PCR. The sample includes tens of thousands of clones, approximately 92% of them seen just once. The V gene is TRBV4-1, the J gene TRBJ1-2; perhaps TRBD1 as D (5 bases). This specimen consisted of peripheral blood, obtained in the third trimester of pregnancy. The clonotype was recovered from a female donor in good health, enrolled as a control in a pregnancy study. The CDR3 reads CASSPSRTLHYGYTF. The CDR3 DNA follows: TGCGCCAGCAGCCCTTCAAGGACACTTCACTATGGCTACACCTTC.